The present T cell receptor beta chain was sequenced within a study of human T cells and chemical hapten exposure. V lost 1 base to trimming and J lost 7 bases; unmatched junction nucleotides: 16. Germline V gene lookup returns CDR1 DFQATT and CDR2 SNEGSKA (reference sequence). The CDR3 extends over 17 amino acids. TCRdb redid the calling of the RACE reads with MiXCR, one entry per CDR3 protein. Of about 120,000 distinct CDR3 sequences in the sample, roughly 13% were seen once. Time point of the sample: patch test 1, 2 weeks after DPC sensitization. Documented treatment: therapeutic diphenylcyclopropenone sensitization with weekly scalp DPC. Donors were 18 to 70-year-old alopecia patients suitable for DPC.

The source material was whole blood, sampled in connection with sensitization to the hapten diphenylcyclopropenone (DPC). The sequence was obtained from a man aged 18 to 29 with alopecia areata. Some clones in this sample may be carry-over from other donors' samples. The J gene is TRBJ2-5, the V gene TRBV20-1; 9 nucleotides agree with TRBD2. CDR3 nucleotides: TGCAGTGCTAGAGTCTCAAATCTAGCGGGGAGACTTGGGACCCAGTACTTC. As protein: CSARVSNLAGRLGTQYF.